This TCR beta chain was identified during a study of post-analysis software for immune sequencing data. Study details: Relapsing-remitting, secondary progressive and progressive-relapsing forms made up the multiple sclerosis disease courses. The study, taken as a whole, reports: Comparison of patients with controls showed five TRBV segments more frequent in patients, TRBV5-6, TRBV5-1 and TRBV20-1 among them.

Points on this clonotype: The antigen remains unidentified.

The TCR beta cDNA libraries contained unique molecular identifiers. The source material, roughly 0.9 to 11 million T cells, gave rise to 450,000 to 550,000 cDNA molecules. One entry per CDR3 protein, called by TCRdb with MiXCR from the PCR reads. The sample lists under 200,000 distinct CDR3 sequences; approximately 30% were seen once. This CDR3 spans 15 amino acids. J gave up 1 base and V 0 bases, and 1 base lay outside the gene matches. Looked up from germline, CDR1 is SGHRS and CDR2 is YFSETQ. The chain links TRBV5-1 to TRBJ2-3, with TRBD2 matching 8 bases. Sequencing was carried out using blood. The origin of this receptor is a girl younger than 18 with multiple sclerosis. The CDR3 DNA follows: TGCGCCAGCAGCTTGGTGACTAGCGGCACAGATACGCAGTATTTT. This gives the protein CASSLVTSGTDTQYF.